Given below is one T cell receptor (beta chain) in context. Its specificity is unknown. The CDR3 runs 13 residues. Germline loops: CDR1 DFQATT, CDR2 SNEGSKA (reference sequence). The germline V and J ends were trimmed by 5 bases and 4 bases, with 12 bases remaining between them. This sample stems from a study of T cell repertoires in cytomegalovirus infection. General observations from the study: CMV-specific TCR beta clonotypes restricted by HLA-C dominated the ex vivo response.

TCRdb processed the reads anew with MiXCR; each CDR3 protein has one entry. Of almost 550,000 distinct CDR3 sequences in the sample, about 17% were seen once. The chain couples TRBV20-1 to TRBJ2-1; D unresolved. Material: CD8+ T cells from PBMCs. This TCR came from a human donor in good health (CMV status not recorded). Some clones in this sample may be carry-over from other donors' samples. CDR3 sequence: CSAWNRRYNEQFF. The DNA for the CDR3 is TGCAGTGCTTGGAACAGAAGGTACAATGAGCAGTTCTTC.